This entry concerns a single T cell receptor beta chain. The antigen is not known. The data were obtained in a study of cytomegalovirus exposure and HLA in healthy donors. Study conclusions and caveats: A few of the chains that were CMV-associated were confirmed in vitro to be specific for CMV antigens. Per published reports, the classifier diagnosed cytomegalovirus status with high specificity and sensitivity.

Profiling relied on immunoSEQ multiplex PCR, and the TCRdb table lists in-frame clones only, not all of them. The table shows about 50,000 clones, with 93% occurring only once. The V and J ends lost 3 bases and 8 bases respectively, with 13 bases between them. This CDR3 contains 13 residues. The germline gives CDR1 MDHEN, CDR2 SYDVKM. This receptor was taken from a woman aged 18-30 years in good health and CMV-seropositive. Sequencing was done on a sample of PBMCs. The genes are TRBV28 and TRBJ1-2; weak D call: TRBD1 (5 bases). The CDR3 DNA reads TGTGCCAGCAGTTTTCAGGGTTACGGGGGCTACACCTTC. It yields the protein CASSFQGYGGYTF.